This paragraph covers one T cell receptor (beta chain) sequence. The antigen remains undetermined. Using its own MiXCR run on the 5' RACE reads, TCRdb lists one record per CDR3 protein. The table shows about 320,000 distinct CDR3 sequences, with about 10% occurring only once. This record belongs to a study of T cells after yellow fever vaccination. CDR1 is LNHNV and CDR2 is YYDKDF in the germline V gene (reference sequence). CDR3 length: 14 residues. Trimming removed 6 bases from V and 6 bases from J, with 14 bases in between. Findings and caveats of the study: A secondary response was less intense yet reached its peak sooner, at day 5 versus 15.

The sample was CD4+ T cells sorted from PBMCs, taken 45 days after the yellow fever booster vaccination. The origin of this receptor is a man aged 18 to 30 who received the YFV17D yellow fever vaccine. The gene calls are TRBV15 and TRBJ2-2, with a tentative D call TRBD1 (5 bases). Here the CDR3 reads CATSTLGRAGELFF. The CDR3 DNA reads as TGTGCCACCAGTACCCTGGGCAGGGCCGGGGAGCTGTTTTTT.